Shown below are 7 T cell receptor beta chains from a single sample sequenced in a study of patients and donors after allogeneic stem cell transplantation. TCRdb independently ran MiXCR on the RT-PCR reads; one entry per CDR3 protein. The sample records 160,000 or so distinct CDR3 sequences, nearly 25% being singletons. Material for sequencing was blood, either unsorted or a sorted T cell fraction (not recorded which). The receptors come from a human donor who was either an allogeneic HSCT recipient or a stem cell or donor lymphocyte infusion donor (not recorded which). It is not recorded whose cells these are; they may come from a transplant donor.

The chain combines TRBV20-1 with TRBJ1-2, with D perhaps matching TRBD1 (6 bases). Germline V gene sequence: CDR1 DFQATT, CDR2 SNEGSKA (reference sequence). The CDR3 length is 15 residues. Trimming left V 0 bases short and J 7 bases short, with 18 bases between. The CDR3 region has the DNA TGCAGTGCTAGAGAAACGGGTCTCAGGGGCGGTGGCTACACCTTC. It specifies CSARETGLRGGGYTF.

The genes are TRBV5-6 and TRBJ1-1; D gene ambiguous. The CDR3 loop spans 13 amino acids. V was pared by 1 base and J by 6 bases, with 10 bases between. Germline lookup yields CDR1 SGHDT and CDR2 YYEEEE. CDR3 protein: CASSLMPGAEAFF. CDR3 DNA sequence: TGTGCCAGCAGCTTGATGCCCGGGGCTGAAGCTTTCTTT.

The rearrangement uses TRBV6-1 and TRBJ1-5; D remains ambiguous. This CDR3 is 18 amino acids long. In germline, CDR1 is MNHNS, CDR2 SASEGT. The V and J ends lost 5 bases and 0 bases respectively, with 20 bases between them. The CDR3 DNA follows: TGTGCCAGCAGTACCCCGGGATCCCGGATTTATAGCAATCAGCCCCAGCATTTT. Its translation: CASSTPGSRIYSNQPQHF.

This clonotype was seen a few times. The rearrangement links TRBV5-1 to TRBJ1-1; D unclear. Trimming cost V 0 bases and J 0 bases, with 9 bases left between them. Germline values: CDR1 SGHRS, CDR2 YFSETQ. The CDR3 loop spans 15 amino acids. The CDR3 protein is CASSLVVSMNTEAFF. The CDR3 DNA sequence: TGCGCCAGCAGCTTGGTAGTCAGCATGAACACTGAAGCTTTCTTT.

This clonotype was counted only a few times. This chain uses TRBV5-1 with TRBJ2-5; the D gene is possibly TRBD2 (6 bases). CDR1 and CDR2 from the germline V gene are SGHRS and YFSETQ. V was clipped by 0 bases and J by 2 bases, with 14 bases between them. The CDR3 extends over 16 amino acids. DNA for the CDR3: TGCGCCAGCAGCTTGGTGGGCCTAGCGCCGCAAGAGACCCAGTACTTC. Translating gives CASSLVGLAPQETQYF. Combining the CDR3 with reference TRBV5-1 and TRBJ2-5 gives the whole variable domain KAGVTQTPRYLIKTRGQQVTLSCSPISGHRSVSWYQQTPGQGLQFLFEYFSETQRNKGNFPGRFSGRQFSNSRSEMNVSTLELGDSALYLCASSLVGLAPQETQYFGPGTRLLVL.

V usage is TRBV19 and J usage is TRBJ2-1, with 11 bases that match TRBD2. Looked up from germline, CDR1 is LNHDA and CDR2 is SQIVND (reference sequence). V was clipped by 9 bases and J by 9 bases; unmatched bases: 13. The CDR3 sequence is 15 residues long. CDR3 protein: CASQSLAGGLSEQFF. The CDR3 DNA sequence: TGTGCCAGCCAGAGCTTAGCGGGGGGGCTCTCTGAGCAGTTCTTC.

The chain uses TRBV10-3 and TRBJ2-7, with 12 nucleotides matching TRBD2. The CDR3 loop spans 18 amino acids. V was clipped by 4 bases and J by 4 bases; unmatched bases: 14. Germline V lookup: CDR1 ENHRY, CDR2 SYGVKD. CDR3 region: CAISALIMLAGGPYEQYF. CDR3 nucleotide sequence: TGTGCCATCAGTGCCCTGATAATGCTAGCGGGGGGGCCGTACGAGCAGTACTTC.